What follows are 32 T cell receptor beta chains derived from one specimen sequenced in a study of T cells in Graves' hyperthyroidism and ophthalmopathy. Amplification targeted TCR beta CDR3 regions from RNA transcripts. First-round RT-PCR of the TCR CDR3 relied on the HTBI primer set. In TCRdb, the multiplex PCR reads were re-called with MiXCR into one record per CDR3 protein. In the table there are roughly 290,000 distinct CDR3 sequences, over 15% of which are singletons. Source material: blood. The source of these receptors is an older woman with Graves' ophthalmopathy.

The V call is TRBV7-2, the J call TRBJ2-7, with no clear D. The V and J ends lost 0 bases and 7 bases respectively, with 16 bases between them. From germline, CDR1 is SGHTA and CDR2 FQGNSA. The CDR3 runs to 15 residues. The CDR3 reads CASSLAGKVSNEQYF. The CDR3 DNA reads TGTGCCAGCAGCTTAGCGGGGAAAGTGAGTAATGAGCAGTACTTC.

The rearrangement uses TRBV4-3 and TRBJ2-3; D is possibly TRBD2 (6 bases). The CDR3 contains 13 residues. V was clipped by 6 bases and J by 6 bases, with 13 bases between them. CDR1 and CDR2 from the germline V gene are LGHNA and YSLEER. This chain's CDR3 is CASSRGAGDTQYF. For the CDR3, the DNA is TGCGCCAGCAGTAGAGGTGCGGGGGATACGCAGTATTTT.

V gene TRBV7-9 combines with J gene TRBJ2-7; 8 nucleotides line up with TRBD1. Germline assignment: CDR1 SEHNR and CDR2 FQNEAQ (reference sequence). The CDR3 extends over 13 amino acids. V lost 3 bases and J lost 6; bases outside the gene matches: 4. The CDR3 DNA reads TGTGCCAGCAGCTTCCTTACAGGGGGCGAGCAGTACTTC. It yields the protein CASSFLTGGEQYF. The full variable domain, with the rest looked up from reference TRBV7-9 and TRBJ2-7, is DTGVSQNPRHKITKRGQNVTFRCDPISEHNRLYWYRQTLGQGPEFLTYFQNEAQLEKSRLLSDRFSAERPKGSFSTLEIQRTEQGDSAMYLCASSFLTGGEQYFGPGTRLTVT.

Only a few counts were recorded for this clonotype. The chain is built from TRBV9 and TRBJ1-4; maybe TRBD1 (5 bases). V dropped 0 bases and J dropped 8 bases, with 14 bases sitting between them. The CDR3 runs 15 residues. Per the germline V gene, CDR1 is SGDLS and CDR2 is YYNGEE. The CDR3 DNA reads as TGTGCCAGCAGCGTAGATAGGGGAATGGGCGAAAAACTGTTTTTT. Its protein product is CASSVDRGMGEKLFF.

About this clonotype itself: This clone may be a read error of a much larger clone one base away. The chain recombines TRBV12-3 or TRBV12-4 with TRBJ1-2, with D possibly being TRBD1 (6 bases). The CDR3 runs to 23 residues. Between the trimmed V and J ends, which lost 4 bases and 7 bases, there was a span of 43 bases. The CDR3 sequence: CASSSSTGGGRNATGRVQGGYTF. DNA for the CDR3: TGTGCCAGCAGTTCCTCAACCGGGGGGGGGCGAAACGCAACAGGCAGGGTCCAGGGTGGCTACACCTTC.

The rearrangement joins TRBV19 to TRBJ2-1; D perhaps matches TRBD2 (5 bases). Germline V lookup: CDR1 LNHDA, CDR2 SQIVND (reference sequence). V shed 7 bases and J shed 6 bases, with 13 bases lying between them. This CDR3 has 13 residues. The CDR3 sequence: CASNGERGNEQFF. DNA of the CDR3: TGTGCCAGTAACGGGGAGCGTGGCAATGAGCAGTTCTTC.

Many counts were recorded for this clonotype. The rearrangement joins TRBV18 to TRBJ1-2, with D unresolved. V shed 3 bases and J shed 2 bases, with 13 bases lying between them. This CDR3 has 15 amino acids. In germline, CDR1 is KGHSH, CDR2 LQKENI. The CDR3 spells CASSPMGALNYGYTF. The CDR3 DNA reads TGTGCCAGCTCACCTATGGGCGCGCTGAACTATGGCTACACCTTC.

This clonotype occurred many times. The chain joins TRBV28 to TRBJ2-5; weak D call: TRBD1 (5 bases). The CDR3 has 16 residues. Germline CDR1 reads MDHEN; CDR2 reads SYDVKM. Between the trimmed V and J ends, which lost 4 bases and 9 bases, there was a span of 24 bases. The chain's CDR3 is CASSSQPPSELGAQYF. Written as DNA, the CDR3 is TGTGCCAGCAGTTCCCAACCCCCAAGTGAGCTAGGGGCCCAGTACTTC.

This clonotype was seen ten or more times. The chain is built from TRBV11-2 and TRBJ1-3; 7 nucleotides match TRBD1. The CDR3 runs to 17 residues. V gave up 4 bases and J gave up 2 bases; unmatched junction bases: 11. Germline V CDR1 and CDR2: SGHAT, FQNNGV. CDR3 protein: CASSSNRDRTTGNTIYF. DNA for the CDR3: TGTGCCAGCAGCTCGAATCGGGACAGAACTACTGGAAACACCATATATTTT.

This chain links TRBV7-2 with TRBJ2-3; TRBD2 aligns across 8 bases. The CDR3 runs 16 residues. Germline assignment: CDR1 SGHTA and CDR2 FQGNSA. V trimming: 5 bases; J trimming: 6 bases; junction bases outside the gene matches: 13. CDR3 in amino acids: CASSPSGGRRSDTQYF. The CDR3 nucleotides are TGTGCCAGCAGCCCTTCGGGGGGGCGCAGGTCGGATACGCAGTATTTT.

This clonotype was counted at least ten times. V gene TRBV7-9 combines with J gene TRBJ2-2; D ambiguous. The ends were cut back, 3 bases at V and 2 bases at J, with 10 bases in the middle. This CDR3 is 15 amino acids long. Germline V gives CDR1 SEHNR, CDR2 FQNEAQ (reference sequence). CDR3 sequence reads: CASSFFTDNTGELFF. Here the CDR3 DNA reads TGTGCCAGCAGCTTTTTCACAGACAACACCGGGGAGCTGTTTTTT.

This clonotype showed up many times. The rearrangement joins TRBV13 to TRBJ2-5; unclear D gene. The germline gives CDR1 PRHDT, CDR2 FYEKMQ (reference sequence). This CDR3 is built from 12 residues. V was pared by 5 bases and J by 4 bases, with 8 bases between. Here the CDR3 reads CASSRTPETQYF. The CDR3 DNA reads as TGTGCCAGCAGCCGGACCCCAGAGACCCAGTACTTC.

This clonotype was recorded many times. The rearrangement joins TRBV20-1 to TRBJ2-1; 8 bases line up with TRBD2. V shed 5 bases, J shed 0 bases, and the junction held 6 bases outside the gene matches. Germline loops: CDR1 DFQATT, CDR2 SNEGSKA (reference sequence). This CDR3 has 15 residues. For the CDR3, the DNA is TGCAGTGCTTTTACCAGCGGGAGCTCCTACAATGAGCAGTTCTTC. Residues: CSAFTSGSSYNEQFF.

This clonotype was seen more than once but under ten times. V and J are TRBV19 and TRBJ1-1; 7 bases match TRBD1. Trimming removed 4 bases from V and 3 bases from J; junction bases left unmatched: 8. The V gene's germline CDR1 is LNHDA and CDR2 SQIVND (reference sequence). The CDR3 is made up of 15 amino acids. Written as DNA, the CDR3 is TGTGCCAGTAGTAAACAGGGGTTGTTGGACACTGAAGCTTTCTTT. Translation: CASSKQGLLDTEAFF.

The CDR3 bases are TGTGCCAGCAGTTTTTCCACCCCTTACAATGAGCAGTTCTTC. Translation gives CASSFSTPYNEQFF. The rearrangement joins TRBV12-3 or TRBV12-4 to TRBJ2-1; D unclear. The CDR3 runs to 14 residues. V dropped 3 bases and J dropped 4 bases, with 10 bases sitting between them.

The genes are TRBV7-2 and TRBJ2-5; 11 nucleotides agree with TRBD1. Germline CDR1 reads SGHTA; CDR2 reads FQGNSA. This CDR3 is 15 amino acids long. J gave up 5 bases and V 5 bases, and 7 bases lay outside the gene matches. This CDR3 reads CASSTWTGGLETQYF. CDR3 coding DNA: TGTGCCAGCAGCACCTGGACAGGGGGCCTCGAGACCCAGTACTTC.

This clonotype was observed at least ten times. The rearrangement joins TRBV20-1 to TRBJ2-1; D ambiguous. Trimming shortened V by 6 bases and J by 6 bases, and 12 bases separated the two germline ends. The germline V gene has CDR1 DFQATT and CDR2 SNEGSKA (reference sequence). The CDR3 is 12 residues long. CDR3 amino acids: CSATEALNEQFF. The CDR3 DNA is TGCAGTGCGACTGAGGCCCTCAATGAGCAGTTCTTC.

This clonotype appeared a few times. The rearrangement joins TRBV11-2 to TRBJ1-2, with 7 bases fitting TRBD1. CDR3 length: 16 residues. Germline-derived CDR1 and CDR2 are SGHAT and FQNNGV. Unmatched junction bases numbered 11, after V lost 5 bases and J lost 2 bases. Written as DNA, the CDR3 is TGTGCCAGCAGCCCTTTCGGACAGGCCGCAAACTATGGCTACACCTTC. Translated, it gives CASSPFGQAANYGYTF. Complete variable domain (other parts from reference TRBV11-2 and TRBJ1-2): EAGVAQSPRYKIIEKRQSVAFWCNPISGHATLYWYQQILGQGPKLLIQFQNNGVVDDSQLPKDRFSAERLKGVDSTLKIQPAKLEDSAVYLCASSPFGQAANYGYTFGSGTRLTVV.

This clonotype came up many times. The V and J genes are TRBV5-8 and TRBJ2-1, with TRBD1 matching over 9 bases. The CDR3 covers 15 residues. CDR1 is SGHTS, CDR2 YDEGEE, per germline. V shed 4 bases and J 2 bases; nucleotides not matched to a gene: 4. CDR3 sequence reads: CASSEGQGPYNEQFF. CDR3 DNA: TGTGCCAGCAGCGAGGGACAGGGCCCCTACAATGAGCAGTTCTTC. The full variable domain, in which reference TRBV5-8 and TRBJ2-1 provide the parts outside the CDR3, is EAGVTQSPTHLIKTRGQQATLRCSPISGHTSVYWYQQALGLGLQFLLWYDEGEERNRGNFPPRFSGRQFPNYSSELNVNALELEDSALYLCASSEGQGPYNEQFFGPGTRLTVL.

This clonotype was counted many times. J is TRBJ1-2 and V is TRBV18; D remains unclear. Trimming shortened V by 0 bases and J by 5 bases, and 10 bases separated the two germline ends. CDR1 and CDR2 from the germline V gene are KGHSH and LQKENI. This CDR3 contains 14 residues. The CDR3, as DNA: TGTGCCAGCTCACCACCGTCTATAGGATATGGCTACACCTTC. Amino acids: CASSPPSIGYGYTF. The full variable domain, in which reference TRBV18 and TRBJ1-2 provide the parts outside the CDR3, is NAGVMQNPRHLVRRRGQEARLRCSPMKGHSHVYWYRQLPEEGLKFMVYLQKENIIDESGMPKERFSAEFPKEGPSILRIQQVVRGDSAAYFCASSPPSIGYGYTFGSGTRLTVV.

At least ten counts were recorded for this clonotype. The chain has TRBV6-5 and TRBJ2-7; no clear D. Trimming stripped 0 bases from V and 1 base from J, with 4 bases between. Germline V lookup: CDR1 MNHEY, CDR2 SVGAGI. CDR3 size: 13 residues. CDR3 protein: CASSYSSSYEQYF. DNA of the CDR3: TGTGCCAGCAGTTACTCAAGTTCCTACGAGCAGTACTTC.

This clonotype was counted only a few times. V usage is TRBV10-3 and J usage is TRBJ1-1; possible D gene TRBD1, 5 bases. Trimming removed 10 bases from V and 0 bases from J, with 12 bases in between. Germline assignment: CDR1 ENHRY and CDR2 SYGVKD. CDR3 length: 13 amino acids. Here the CDR3 reads CARRETVNTEAFF. The CDR3 region has the DNA TGTGCCAGACGAGAGACAGTGAACACTGAAGCTTTCTTT.

The chain carries TRBV10-3 and TRBJ2-7, with 8 positions matching TRBD2. The CDR3 consists of 14 residues. V was pared by 9 bases and J by 8 bases, with 15 bases of the junction left unmatched. The germline gives CDR1 ENHRY, CDR2 SYGVKD. The CDR3: CAIRGGRSASKQYF. DNA of the CDR3: TGTGCCATACGGGGGGGCCGTTCGGCCTCCAAGCAGTACTTC.

Concerning this clonotype itself: This may come from a read error, since a much larger clone is one base off. The chain is built from TRBV20-1 and TRBJ1-3, with D perhaps matching TRBD1 (5 bases). The V gene lost 3 bases and the J gene lost 0 bases, with 9 bases spanning the gap. The CDR3 contains 14 residues. Germline CDR1 DFQATT, CDR2 SNEGSKA (reference sequence). The CDR3 loop reads CSASGGDSGNTIYF. The CDR3 region has the DNA TGCAGTGCTAGTGGGGGGGACTCTGGAAACACCATATATTTT.

This clonotype was detected ten times or more. This chain joins TRBV4-1 and TRBJ1-5; D is unresolved. V dropped 0 bases and J dropped 2 bases, with 8 bases sitting between them. Germline CDR1 is MGHRA and CDR2 is YSYEKL. CDR3 length: 15 residues. CDR3 sequence (DNA): TGCGCCAGCAGCCAAGAATGGCTGGGCAATCAGCCCCAGCATTTT. It is translated as CASSQEWLGNQPQHF.

This clonotype has ten or more counts. The chain couples TRBV27 to TRBJ2-1; TRBD1 or TRBD2 may be the D gene (6 bases each). CDR3 length: 13 amino acids. CDR1 and CDR2 (germline): MNHEY, SMNVEV (reference sequence). The V end lost 10 bases, the J end lost 7 bases, and 17 bases lay between the germline ends. The DNA for the CDR3 is TGTGCCACCGCGAGGGGGAGGACTAATGAGCAGTTCTTC. This gives the protein CATARGRTNEQFF.

In its sample, this clonotype was seen a few times. The chain links TRBV20-1 to TRBJ2-7, with 10 bases identical to TRBD2. V gave up 5 bases and J gave up 7 bases; unmatched junction bases: 2. Germline CDR1 is DFQATT and CDR2 is SNEGSKA (reference sequence). The CDR3 length is 11 residues. The CDR3 DNA is TGCAGTGCTGGACTAGCGGAAGAGCAGTACTTC. Its protein product is CSAGLAEEQYF.

This clonotype was recorded at least ten times. The chain combines TRBV12-3 or TRBV12-4 with TRBJ2-7, with D unclear. V lost 5 bases, J lost 6 bases, and 17 bases lay in between. CDR3 length: 14 residues. DNA for the CDR3: TGTGCCAGCAGTGTAGGAGCCCCTTTGGTCGAGCAGTACTTC. As protein: CASSVGAPLVEQYF.

This clonotype occurred a few times. The chain has TRBV6-1 and TRBJ2-1; 9 nucleotides match TRBD2. J lost 3 bases, V lost 6 bases, and 9 bases had no gene match. This CDR3 has 16 residues. From germline, CDR1 is MNHNS and CDR2 SASEGT. The CDR3 spells CASSVVAGAIYNEQFF. In DNA form, the CDR3 reads TGTGCCAGCAGCGTCGTAGCGGGGGCCATCTACAATGAGCAGTTCTTC.

This clonotype has at least ten counts. The V and J genes are TRBV7-9 and TRBJ2-1; TRBD2 matches at 8 bases. V was pared by 1 base and J by 3 bases, with 14 bases of the junction left unmatched. The CDR3 covers 19 residues. From germline, CDR1 is SEHNR and CDR2 FQNEAQ (reference sequence). The CDR3 nucleotides read TGTGCCAGCAGCTTAGTTCTGGCGGGAGGCTCATTCGTCTACAATGAGCAGTTCTTC. It encodes CASSLVLAGGSFVYNEQFF.

This clonotype was observed at least ten times. The chain combines TRBV30 with TRBJ2-7; D might be TRBD1 (6 bases). CDR1 GTSNPN and CDR2 SVGIG come from the germline V gene (reference sequence). The CDR3 extends over 14 amino acids. V shed 2 bases and J shed 4 bases, with 15 bases lying between them. The DNA of the CDR3 is TGTGCCTGGAGTTCACCCTTACAGGGATACGAGCAGTACTTC. Its protein is CAWSSPLQGYEQYF.

This clonotype was seen at least ten times. The chain has TRBV6-1 and TRBJ2-7; tentative D call: TRBD1 (5 bases). Trimming removed 6 bases at V and 0 bases at J, with 21 bases between. Germline CDR1 is MNHNS and CDR2 is SASEGT. This CDR3 is 17 amino acids long. CDR3 DNA sequence: TGTGCCAGCAGAGAAAGGACCAGGGCGACAAGCTCCTACGAGCAGTACTTC. It codes for CASRERTRATSSYEQYF.